These 11 T cell receptor beta chains share one sample of origin, sequenced in a study of CD8 T cell repertoires and HIV-1 epitope variants. These receptors' antigens are unknown. The table came from immunoSEQ multiplex PCR; TCRdb's copy has only in-frame clones and leaves some out. The sample holds about 5,000 clones; around two thirds are singletons and the top ten take roughly 42%. Material: cultured CD8+ T cells derived from PBMCs. The origin of the receptors is a male donor with HIV.

This rearrangement joins TRBV11-2 to TRBJ1-3; unclear D gene. The V gene's germline CDR1 is SGHAT and CDR2 FQNNGV. The CDR3 length is 14 residues. The V end was cut by 1 base, the J end by 4 bases, with 8 bases between. The CDR3 is CASSLGSTGNTIYF. CDR3 nucleotide sequence: TGTGCCAGCAGCTTAGGTAGTACGGGAAACACCATATATTTT.

The sample holds one count of this clone. This sequence joins TRBV19 and TRBJ2-1, with 9 bases aligning to TRBD2. The CDR3 runs to 16 residues. Germline CDR1 is LNHDA and CDR2 is SQIVND (reference sequence). The V segment lost 4 bases and the J segment 2 bases; nucleotides outside the gene matches: 6. DNA for the CDR3: TGTGCCAGTAGTACCTCTAGCGGGGTTGCCTACAATGAGCAGTTCTTC. Translated, it gives CASSTSSGVAYNEQFF. Full variable domain (rest looked up from reference TRBV19 and TRBJ2-1): DGGITQSPKYLFRKEGQNVTLSCEQNLNHDAMYWYRQDPGQGLRLIYYSQIVNDFQKGDIAEGYSVSREKKESFPLTVTSAQKNPTAFYLCASSTSSGVAYNEQFFGPGTRLTVL.

Within the sample, this clone is medium-sized. The chain employs TRBV21-1 and TRBJ1-2. TRBV21-1 is a pseudogene. The CDR3 extends over 16 amino acids. CDR3 coding DNA: TGTGCCAGCAGCAAAGCCCCGGGTGAAGTTCCGAATGGCTACACCTTC. Amino acids: CASSKAPGEVPNGYTF.

J is TRBJ2-7 and V is TRBV5-4; possibly TRBD1 for D (5 bases). Germline CDR1 and CDR2: SGHNT and YYREEE (reference sequence). The germline V and J ends were trimmed by 0 bases and 7 bases, with 14 bases remaining between them. The CDR3 covers 14 residues. This CDR3 is CASSLGQYLREQYF. DNA of the CDR3: TGTGCCAGCAGCTTGGGACAGTACCTTCGTGAGCAGTACTTC.

The chain recombines TRBV28 with TRBJ2-3; no firm D call. Trimming removed 6 bases at V and 2 bases at J, with 3 bases between. This CDR3 comprises 11 residues. The germline V gene has CDR1 MDHEN and CDR2 SYDVKM. Written as DNA, the CDR3 is TGTGCCAGCAGGTACACAGATACGCAGTATTTT. This codes for CASRYTDTQYF.

The genes are TRBV27 and TRBJ2-2; a possible D gene is TRBD1 (6 bases). Trimming stripped 6 bases from V and 1 base from J, with 15 bases between. From germline, CDR1 is MNHEY and CDR2 SMNVEV (reference sequence). The CDR3 has 16 amino acids. DNA of the CDR3: TGTGCCAGCAGAGAAGGACGGGGACAGAACACCGGGGAGCTGTTTTTT. This translates into CASREGRGQNTGELFF.

The rearrangement links TRBV7-2 to TRBJ2-5, with 8 bases matching TRBD1. The CDR3 has 14 amino acids. V shed 3 bases and J 5 bases; nucleotides not matched to a gene: 5. Germline V gives CDR1 SGHTA, CDR2 FQGNSA. CDR3 loop: CASSFTGGEETQYF. For the CDR3, the DNA is TGTGCCAGCAGCTTCACAGGGGGTGAGGAGACCCAGTACTTC.

The table lists this clone with a few counts. The chain has TRBV10-1 and TRBJ1-1, with D unresolved. The CDR3 sequence is 14 residues long. Germline CDR1 is WNHNN and CDR2 is SYGVQD (reference sequence). Trimming pared 3 bases from V and 0 bases from J, leaving 8 bases between. The chain's CDR3 is CASSDGSMNTEAFF. Written as DNA, the CDR3 is TGCGCCAGCAGTGATGGCAGCATGAACACTGAAGCTTTCTTT.

This clone was seen just once. This chain uses TRBV10-2 with TRBJ2-1; D is perhaps TRBD1 or TRBD2 (5 bases each). Germline V gene data show CDR1 as WSHSY and CDR2 as SAAADI. V lost 6 bases, J lost 2 bases, and 11 bases lay in between. The CDR3 runs 14 residues. The CDR3 spells CASSQGPTYNEQFF. CDR3 nucleotide sequence: TGCGCCAGCAGCCAGGGACCTACCTACAATGAGCAGTTCTTC.

The chain uses TRBV4-1 and TRBJ1-1; D gene ambiguous. Germline assignment: CDR1 MGHRA and CDR2 YSYEKL. V was cut by 4 bases and J by 1 base, with 22 bases left in between. This CDR3 has 18 residues. The CDR3 DNA reads TGCGCCAGCAGCCCATCAGGCATGTTCCAAGTTGGGAACACTGAAGCTTTCTTT. Translating it yields CASSPSGMFQVGNTEAFF.

The chain links TRBV29-1 to TRBJ2-1, with D possibly being TRBD2 (5 bases). V was shortened by 3 bases and J by 3 bases, with 12 bases between the two germline ends. Germline loops: CDR1 SQVTM, CDR2 ANQGSEA. This CDR3 is 14 amino acids long. CDR3 in amino acids: CSVDRRADYNEQFF. The CDR3 DNA reads as TGCAGCGTTGATCGGCGGGCCGACTACAATGAGCAGTTCTTC.